Following are 24 T cell receptor beta chains from one sample sequenced in a study of T cell responses to AZD1222 COVID-19 vaccine. Sequenced by immunoSEQ multiplex PCR; TCRdb stores in-frame clones only, minus some. Counted here are roughly 86,000 clones, approximately 92% occurring once; the ten biggest clones make up 31%. The specimen comprised peripheral blood, sampled on day 0 of AZD1222 vaccination. Receptors originate from an adult in good health.

The chain links TRBV5-1 to TRBJ2-7; a weak D match, TRBD2 (6 bases). This CDR3 spans 11 amino acids. V was clipped by 6 bases and J by 6 bases, with 10 bases between them. CDR1 and CDR2 (germline): SGHRS, YFSETQ. In DNA, the CDR3 is TGCGCCAGCACGGAGGGGCCCGAGCAGTACTTC. It codes for CASTEGPEQYF.

The rearrangement uses TRBV27 and TRBJ2-3; the match to TRBD2 covers 7 bases. The CDR3 sequence is 14 residues long. V shed 7 bases and J 1 base; nucleotides not matched to a gene: 5. Germline V gives CDR1 MNHEY, CDR2 SMNVEV (reference sequence). The CDR3: CASKFLAGTDTQYF. In DNA form, the CDR3 reads TGTGCCAGCAAATTCCTAGCGGGCACAGATACGCAGTATTTT.

This chain uses TRBV6-5 with TRBJ2-4; TRBD2 might be the D (6 bases). The CDR3 is 15 amino acids. Germline loops: CDR1 MNHEY, CDR2 SVGAGI. Between the trimmed V and J ends, which lost 9 bases and 0 bases, there was a span of 15 bases. CDR3 residues: CASWDWSIAKNIQYF. DNA for the CDR3: TGTGCCAGTTGGGACTGGTCCATAGCCAAAAACATTCAGTACTTC.

The J gene is TRBJ2-1, the V gene TRBV27; 7 bases match TRBD1. The V gene end was trimmed by 5 bases and the J gene end by 2 bases; junction bases not matched to a gene: 9. Germline CDR1 and CDR2: MNHEY and SMNVEV (reference sequence). CDR3 size: 16 residues. CDR3: CASSKDEQGAYNEQFF. The CDR3 nucleotides read TGTGCCAGCAGTAAAGACGAGCAGGGGGCCTACAATGAGCAGTTCTTC.

The genes are TRBV11-2 and TRBJ1-6, with TRBD1 identical over 8 bases. The CDR3 is 15 amino acids. Germline V lookup: CDR1 SGHAT, CDR2 FQNNGV. Trimming removed 4 bases from V and 7 bases from J; junction bases left unmatched: 6. CDR3 coding DNA: TGTGCCAGCAGCTCGGTCGGACAGGGAAATTCACCCCTCCACTTT. Its translation is CASSSVGQGNSPLHF.

This chain links TRBV7-2 with TRBJ1-1; 7 bases fit TRBD1. Losses at the gene ends were 3 bases for V and 4 bases for J; bases not matched to a gene: 5. Germline CDR1 and CDR2: SGHTA and FQGNSA. This CDR3 comprises 14 residues. CDR3 coding DNA: TGTGCCAGCAGCTTCAAGACAGGGAGCACTGAAGCTTTCTTT. It yields the protein CASSFKTGSTEAFF.

The CDR3 spells CASSPRGGTENEKLFF. The CDR3 nucleotides are TGTGCCAGCTCACCAAGGGGCGGGACAGAAAATGAAAAACTGTTTTTT. The chain has TRBV18 and TRBJ1-4; 7 bases map to TRBD1. V gave up 2 bases and J gave up 5 bases; unmatched junction bases: 8. The CDR3 consists of 16 residues. Germline CDR1 is KGHSH and CDR2 is LQKENI.

The chain has TRBV15 and TRBJ1-5; 8 nucleotides line up with TRBD1. The CDR3 length is 17 residues. The J segment lost 2 bases and the V segment lost 0 bases, leaving 6 bases of the junction unmatched. Per the germline V gene, CDR1 is LNHNV and CDR2 is YYDKDF (reference sequence). The CDR3 loop reads CATSRDEGQGGNQPQHF. Here the CDR3 DNA reads TGTGCCACCAGCAGAGATGAAGGACAGGGTGGCAATCAGCCCCAGCATTTT.

The chain has TRBV7-9 and TRBJ2-7; 8 bases fit TRBD2. Germline V CDR1 and CDR2: SEHNR, FQNEAQ (reference sequence). The trim removed 5 bases at V and 0 bases at J, leaving 12 bases unmatched. The CDR3 has 17 residues. The CDR3 DNA reads as TGTGCCAGCAGCAGGGGCGGTCTAGCGGGCATCTCCTACGAGCAGTACTTC. Protein sequence: CASSRGGLAGISYEQYF.

This sequence joins TRBV28 and TRBJ2-2; 12 bases match TRBD2. The CDR3 spans 19 residues. The ends lost 2 bases at V and 5 bases at J; junction bases unmatched: 12. Per germline, CDR1 MDHEN and CDR2 SYDVKM. As DNA, the CDR3 is TGTGCCAGCAGTTTAGACCCCCCGGGACTAGCGGGCTTAACCGGGGAGCTGTTTTTT. It yields the protein CASSLDPPGLAGLTGELFF.

The rearrangement joins TRBV4-1 to TRBJ1-3; no firm D call. The germline V gene has CDR1 MGHRA and CDR2 YSYEKL. Trimming cost V 0 bases and J 2 bases, with 5 bases left between them. The CDR3 sequence is 14 residues long. The CDR3 loop reads CASSQEAAGNTIYF. The CDR3, as DNA: TGCGCCAGCAGCCAAGAGGCCGCTGGAAACACCATATATTTT.

This rearrangement joins TRBV10-3 to TRBJ2-3, with a weak D call TRBD1 (5 bases). V lost 10 bases and J 3 bases, leaving 14 bases between the germline ends. The CDR3 totals 13 residues. Germline CDR1 and CDR2: ENHRY and SYGVKD. Here the CDR3 reads CATAARTTDTQYF. As DNA, the CDR3 is TGTGCCACCGCAGCCCGGACAACAGATACGCAGTATTTT.

This chain uses TRBV27 with TRBJ2-3; 7 bases match TRBD2. Germline V gene sequence: CDR1 MNHEY, CDR2 SMNVEV (reference sequence). The CDR3 consists of 15 residues. V dropped 5 bases and J dropped 9; count of bases not matched to a gene: 14. The CDR3 DNA follows: TGTGCCAGCAGTGGTTTGGGGGAGGGCAGACGAACGCAGTATTTT. Translating it yields CASSGLGEGRRTQYF.

J is TRBJ2-2 and V is TRBV27, with D perhaps TRBD1 or TRBD2 (5 bases each). Germline assignment: CDR1 MNHEY and CDR2 SMNVEV (reference sequence). V lost 1 base and J lost 4, with 13 bases in between. The CDR3 runs to 16 residues. In DNA, the CDR3 is TGTGCCAGCAGTTTATTGGGACGGCAGGTCACCGGGGAGCTGTTTTTT. This translates into CASSLLGRQVTGELFF.

This chain uses TRBV28 with TRBJ2-7; D perhaps matches TRBD2 (5 bases). CDR3 size: 12 residues. Germline CDR1 and CDR2: MDHEN and SYDVKM. V dropped 9 bases and J dropped 2 bases, with 11 bases sitting between them. The DNA of the CDR3 is TGTGCCAGTACGTCCGGGACCTACGAGCAGTACTTC. Its protein product is CASTSGTYEQYF.

The chain is built from TRBV7-2 and TRBJ2-7; 9 bases line up with TRBD2. The CDR3 length is 17 residues. The junction had 17 bases not matched to a gene; V was cut back by 6 bases and J by 5 bases. Germline V CDR1 and CDR2: SGHTA, FQGNSA. CDR3 DNA sequence: TGTGCCAGCAGTTCCCCCTCCGGCGGGAGGGCGAGGAACGAGCAGTACTTC. This translates into CASSSPSGGRARNEQYF.

The chain recombines TRBV28 with TRBJ2-2; TRBD1 agrees at 8 bases. V shed 3 bases, J shed 4 bases, and the junction held 4 bases outside the gene matches. Germline CDR1 is MDHEN and CDR2 is SYDVKM. CDR3 length equals 15 residues. In nucleotides, the CDR3 is TGTGCCAGCAGTTTGATAACAGGGGGCACCGGGGAGCTGTTTTTT. Translation: CASSLITGGTGELFF.

The chain recombines TRBV5-1 with TRBJ1-3, with unresolved D. Germline V gene data show CDR1 as SGHRS and CDR2 as YFSETQ. The CDR3 spans 14 residues. V was shortened by 0 bases and J by 2 bases, with 6 bases between the two germline ends. The CDR3 DNA is TGCGCCAGCAGCTTGGCAGGTACTGGAAACACCATATATTTT. Its protein is CASSLAGTGNTIYF.

This chain connects TRBV5-1 to TRBJ2-7, with D tentatively TRBD1 (7 bases). This CDR3 contains 14 residues. Germline CDR1 and CDR2: SGHRS and YFSETQ. V was shortened by 5 bases and J by 6 bases, with 18 bases between the two germline ends. The CDR3 here is CASRSDREVGEQYF. The CDR3 DNA reads as TGCGCCAGCAGATCTGACAGGGAGGTTGGCGAGCAGTACTTC. Complete variable domain (other parts from reference TRBV5-1 and TRBJ2-7): KAGVTQTPRYLIKTRGQQVTLSCSPISGHRSVSWYQQTPGQGLQFLFEYFSETQRNKGNFPGRFSGRQFSNSRSEMNVSTLELGDSALYLCASRSDREVGEQYFGPGTRLTVT.

V is TRBV9 and J is TRBJ2-4, with 7 bases lining up with TRBD1. The ends lost 3 bases at V and 2 bases at J; junction bases unmatched: 5. The CDR3 loop spans 15 amino acids. Germline V gives CDR1 SGDLS, CDR2 YYNGEE. The CDR3 region has the DNA TGTGCCAGCAGCGCACAGGGGTTTCCCAAAAACATTCAGTACTTC. This sequence encodes CASSAQGFPKNIQYF. The whole variable domain, filled in from reference TRBV9 and TRBJ2-4, reads DSGVTQTPKHLITATGQRVTLRCSPRSGDLSVYWYQQSLDQGLQFLIQYYNGEERAKGNILERFSAQQFPDLHSELNLSSLELGDSALYFCASSAQGFPKNIQYFGAGTRLSVL.

The gene calls are TRBV19 and TRBJ1-2; 7 positions agree with TRBD1. This CDR3 comprises 13 residues. Germline lookup yields CDR1 LNHDA and CDR2 SQIVND (reference sequence). V trimming: 5 bases; J trimming: 4 bases; junction bases outside the gene matches: 4. The CDR3 DNA reads as TGTGCCAGTAGTGCGGACAGGACCTATGGCTACACCTTC. Translating it yields CASSADRTYGYTF.

This clone has just one count. The chain has TRBV12-3 or TRBV12-4 and TRBJ1-2; TRBD1 might be the D (5 bases). V lost 4 bases and J lost 8, with 11 bases in between. CDR3 size: 12 residues. The CDR3 DNA sequence: TGTGCCAGCAGTTGGGGGGTAGACGGCTACACCTTC. Protein product: CASSWGVDGYTF.

The rearrangement uses TRBV19 and TRBJ2-3, with 11 bases lining up with TRBD2. There are 14 residues in the CDR3. The junction had 5 bases not matched to a gene; V was cut back by 8 bases and J by 4 bases. Per germline, CDR1 LNHDA and CDR2 SQIVND (reference sequence). For the CDR3, the DNA is TGTGCCAGTCGTAGCGGGAGGGGGGCAGATACGCAGTATTTT. Amino acid sequence: CASRSGRGADTQYF.

The chain couples TRBV28 to TRBJ1-6, with TRBD1 as a possible D gene (5 bases). Germline values: CDR1 MDHEN, CDR2 SYDVKM. Trimming pared 5 bases from V and 5 bases from J, leaving 13 bases between. This CDR3 comprises 15 residues. The CDR3 loop reads CASSPSRGDNSPLHF. CDR3 coding DNA: TGTGCCAGCAGTCCGTCCCGGGGGGATAATTCACCCCTCCACTTT.